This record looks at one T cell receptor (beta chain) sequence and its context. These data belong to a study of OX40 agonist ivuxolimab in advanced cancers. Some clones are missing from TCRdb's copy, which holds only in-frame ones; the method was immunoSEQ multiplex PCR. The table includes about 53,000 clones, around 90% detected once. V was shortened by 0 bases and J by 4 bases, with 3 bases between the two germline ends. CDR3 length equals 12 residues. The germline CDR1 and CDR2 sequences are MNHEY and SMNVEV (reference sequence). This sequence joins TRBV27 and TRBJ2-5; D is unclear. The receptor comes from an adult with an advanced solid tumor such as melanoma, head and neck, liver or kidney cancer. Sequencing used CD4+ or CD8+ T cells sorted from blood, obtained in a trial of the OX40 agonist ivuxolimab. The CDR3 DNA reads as TGTGCCAGCAGTTTATCGCCAGAGACCCAGTACTTC. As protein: CASSLSPETQYF.